These T cell receptor beta chains were read from a single sample in a study of early T cells in non-severe SARS-CoV-2 infection. TCRdb recomputed calls from the 5' RACE reads with MiXCR, one row per CDR3 protein. Of about 60,000 distinct CDR3 sequences listed, over 9.5% are singletons. The specimen was whole blood. All receptors derive from an adult who was a healthcare worker with PCR-confirmed SARS-CoV-2 infection or an uninfected control (not recorded which). Each CDR3 is given with its conserved first and last residue. A D gene is named only where the DNA matches it firmly. Expanded clones are given a class, and other clones once, few, many or no size at all.

clone_size: few; v_call: TRBV20-1; j_call: TRBJ1-1; d_call: TRBD1; cdr3_aa: CSAHPSDRSAAVAFF; cdr3_nt: TGCAGTGCTCACCCATCGGACAGGTCGGCCGCGGTGGCTTTCTTT
clone_size: few; v_call: TRBV5-1; j_call: TRBJ2-3; d_call: .; cdr3_aa: CASSTDWLGTQYF; cdr3_nt: TGCGCCAGCAGCACGGACTGGCTGGGGACGCAGTATTTT
clone_size: many; v_call: TRBV6-1; j_call: TRBJ2-7; d_call: TRBD2; cdr3_aa: CASSESGGSSYEQYF; cdr3_nt: TGTGCCAGCAGTGAAAGCGGGGGGAGCTCCTACGAGCAGTACTTC
clone_size: many; v_call: TRBV12-3/TRBV12-4; j_call: TRBJ1-5; d_call: .; cdr3_aa: CASSPPYQPQHF; cdr3_nt: TGTGCCAGCAGTCCCCCGTATCAGCCCCAGCATTTT
clone_size: few; v_call: TRBV30; j_call: TRBJ1-1; d_call: .; cdr3_aa: CAWRGFTEAFF; cdr3_nt: TGTGCCTGGAGGGGCTTCACTGAAGCTTTCTTT
clone_size: .; v_call: TRBV20-1; j_call: TRBJ2-3; d_call: .; cdr3_aa: CSASGGRTSSTDTQYF; cdr3_nt: TGCAGTGCTAGCGGGGGGCGGACCTCTAGCACAGATACGCAGTATTTT
clone_size: few; v_call: TRBV24-1; j_call: TRBJ2-3; d_call: TRBD1; cdr3_aa: CATSDTMTGFPDTQYF; cdr3_nt: TGTGCCACCAGTGATACGATGACAGGGTTCCCAGATACGCAGTATTTT
clone_size: few; v_call: TRBV7-2; j_call: TRBJ1-1; d_call: TRBD1; cdr3_aa: CASSLGLGERQGTNTEAFF; cdr3_nt: TGTGCCAGCAGCCTAGGATTAGGGGAGAGACAGGGTACGAACACTGAAGCTTTCTTT
clone_size: many; v_call: TRBV11-2; j_call: TRBJ2-7; d_call: .; cdr3_aa: CASSYPFLRGYEQYF; cdr3_nt: TGTGCCAGCAGCTACCCTTTCCTGAGGGGCTACGAGCAGTACTTC
clone_size: .; v_call: TRBV4-3; j_call: TRBJ1-6; d_call: .; cdr3_aa: CASSQQYGSPLHF; cdr3_nt: TGCGCCAGCAGCCAACAGTACGGATCACCCCTCCACTTT
clone_size: few; v_call: TRBV5-1; j_call: TRBJ2-2; d_call: .; cdr3_aa: CASSFQGSPNTGELFF; cdr3_nt: TGCGCCAGCAGCTTCCAGGGGAGCCCGAACACCGGGGAGCTGTTTTTT
clone_size: many; v_call: TRBV7-3; j_call: TRBJ2-6; d_call: .; cdr3_aa: CASSFRGPGRSSGANVLTF; cdr3_nt: TGTGCCAGCAGCTTCCGGGGACCGGGGAGGTCCTCTGGGGCCAACGTCCTGACTTTC
clone_size: few; v_call: TRBV7-9; j_call: TRBJ2-5; d_call: TRBD2; cdr3_aa: CASSRGVPRETQYF; cdr3_nt: TGTGCCAGCAGCCGGGGGGTCCCTCGTGAGACCCAGTACTTC
clone_size: .; v_call: TRBV6-5; j_call: TRBJ1-1; d_call: .; cdr3_aa: CASSYSVLTNTEAFF; cdr3_nt: TGTGCCAGCAGTTACTCTGTACTTACGAACACTGAAGCTTTCTTT
clone_size: few; v_call: TRBV9; j_call: TRBJ2-5; d_call: .; cdr3_aa: CASSVSGGGETQYF; cdr3_nt: TGTGCCAGCAGCGTTTCGGGGGGCGGGGAGACCCAGTACTTC
clone_size: .; v_call: TRBV2; j_call: TRBJ1-5; d_call: .; cdr3_aa: CASASVVSNQPQHF; cdr3_nt: TGTGCCAGCGCCTCGGTTGTTAGCAATCAGCCCCAGCATTTT
clone_size: few; v_call: TRBV27; j_call: TRBJ2-3; d_call: .; cdr3_aa: CASSWGDTQYF; cdr3_nt: TGTGCCAGCAGTTGGGGAGATACGCAGTATTTT
clone_size: many; v_call: TRBV5-8; j_call: TRBJ2-7; d_call: .; cdr3_aa: CASSLLSGGDYEQYF; cdr3_nt: TGTGCCAGCAGCTTGCTTTCAGGGGGGGACTACGAGCAGTACTTC
clone_size: few; v_call: TRBV19; j_call: TRBJ2-3; d_call: TRBD2; cdr3_aa: CASSIDEAAGGTQYF; cdr3_nt: TGTGCCAGTAGTATTGATGAGGCAGCGGGAGGGACGCAGTATTTT
clone_size: many; v_call: TRBV5-1; j_call: TRBJ1-5; d_call: .; cdr3_aa: CASSPDPVNQPQHF; cdr3_nt: TGCGCCAGCAGCCCGGACCCAGTCAATCAGCCCCAGCATTTT
clone_size: few; v_call: TRBV11-2; j_call: TRBJ2-5; d_call: TRBD2; cdr3_aa: CASSITSGSGETQYF; cdr3_nt: TGTGCCAGCAGCATCACTAGCGGGAGCGGAGAGACCCAGTACTTC
clone_size: many; v_call: TRBV7-9; j_call: TRBJ1-2; d_call: .; cdr3_aa: CASSLVGSGADTNYGYTF; cdr3_nt: TGTGCCAGCAGCTTAGTCGGTTCAGGGGCAGATACTAACTATGGCTACACCTTC
clone_size: .; v_call: TRBV30; j_call: TRBJ2-6; d_call: .; cdr3_aa: CAWSAYPPTGTGANVLTF; cdr3_nt: TGTGCCTGGAGTGCCTACCCCCCGACAGGCACTGGGGCCAACGTCCTGACTTTC
clone_size: many; v_call: TRBV20-1; j_call: TRBJ2-1; d_call: .; cdr3_aa: CSAYQVGLRNEQFF; cdr3_nt: TGCAGTGCTTATCAGGTTGGTCTTAGGAATGAGCAGTTCTTC
clone_size: .; v_call: TRBV9; j_call: TRBJ1-6; d_call: .; cdr3_aa: CASAAGYRSPLHF; cdr3_nt: TGTGCCTCCGCCGCAGGGTATCGCTCACCCCTCCACTTT
clone_size: many; v_call: TRBV28; j_call: TRBJ1-2; d_call: .; cdr3_aa: CASSAPDRANYGYTF; cdr3_nt: TGTGCCAGCAGTGCCCCGGATCGAGCTAACTATGGCTACACCTTC
clone_size: few; v_call: TRBV11-2; j_call: TRBJ2-2; d_call: TRBD1; cdr3_aa: CASSTLDRGAGELFF; cdr3_nt: TGTGCCAGCAGCACGTTGGACAGGGGTGCAGGGGAGCTGTTTTTT
clone_size: many; v_call: TRBV28; j_call: TRBJ2-7; d_call: .; cdr3_aa: CASSPDVYEQYF; cdr3_nt: TGTGCCAGCAGCCCAGACGTCTACGAGCAGTACTTC
clone_size: few; v_call: TRBV5-1; j_call: TRBJ2-3; d_call: TRBD2; cdr3_aa: CASSPGTSGAFWNTDTQYF; cdr3_nt: TGCGCCAGCAGCCCCGGGACTAGCGGGGCGTTCTGGAACACAGATACGCAGTATTTT
clone_size: few; v_call: TRBV7-8; j_call: TRBJ2-7; d_call: .; cdr3_aa: CASSLAAGYSYEQYF; cdr3_nt: TGTGCCAGCAGCTTAGCGGCGGGCTACTCCTACGAGCAGTACTTC
clone_size: few; v_call: TRBV29-1; j_call: TRBJ2-3; d_call: .; cdr3_aa: CSGQADTQYF; cdr3_nt: TGCAGCGGACAGGCAGATACGCAGTATTTT
clone_size: few; v_call: TRBV6-2/TRBV6-3; j_call: TRBJ2-7; d_call: .; cdr3_aa: CASSELILYF; cdr3_nt: TGTGCCAGCAGTGAGCTGATCTTGTACTTC
clone_size: .; v_call: TRBV29-1; j_call: TRBJ2-3; d_call: TRBD2; cdr3_aa: CSVDKLAGNLDTQYF; cdr3_nt: TGCAGCGTTGATAAACTAGCGGGCAACTTGGATACGCAGTATTTT
clone_size: many; v_call: TRBV9; j_call: TRBJ1-6; d_call: TRBD1; cdr3_aa: CASGGGSSYNSPLHF; cdr3_nt: TGTGCCAGCGGAGGGGGCAGCTCCTATAATTCACCCCTCCACTTT
clone_size: .; v_call: TRBV5-1; j_call: TRBJ2-1; d_call: TRBD2; cdr3_aa: CASSLDGGRIYNEQFF; cdr3_nt: TGCGCCAGCAGCTTGGATGGCGGGAGGATCTACAATGAGCAGTTCTTC
clone_size: .; v_call: TRBV11-2; j_call: TRBJ1-6; d_call: .; cdr3_aa: CASSLYVGPNSPLHF; cdr3_nt: TGTGCCAGCAGCTTATACGTCGGCCCAAATTCACCCCTCCACTTT
clone_size: .; v_call: TRBV20-1; j_call: TRBJ1-5; d_call: TRBD1; cdr3_aa: CSASTGDSNQPQHF; cdr3_nt: TGCAGTGCCAGTACAGGGGATAGCAATCAGCCCCAGCATTTT
clone_size: many; v_call: TRBV5-4; j_call: TRBJ2-1; d_call: .; cdr3_aa: CASSRGIGFYNEQFF; cdr3_nt: TGTGCCAGCAGCCGCGGGATCGGGTTTTACAATGAGCAGTTCTTC
clone_size: .; v_call: TRBV29-1; j_call: TRBJ2-1; d_call: .; cdr3_aa: CSVEGDREFYNEQFF; cdr3_nt: TGCAGCGTTGAAGGGGACCGGGAGTTCTACAATGAGCAGTTCTTC
clone_size: many; v_call: TRBV7-2; j_call: TRBJ2-7; d_call: TRBD2; cdr3_aa: CASRLTLAGGPYEQYF; cdr3_nt: TGTGCCAGCAGGTTAACCTTAGCGGGGGGGCCCTACGAGCAGTACTTC
clone_size: .; v_call: TRBV6-6; j_call: TRBJ2-3; d_call: TRBD2; cdr3_aa: CASHLYPTSGGALRSDTQYF; cdr3_nt: TGTGCCAGCCACCTTTATCCGACTAGCGGGGGGGCCCTGCGTTCAGATACGCAGTATTTT
clone_size: few; v_call: TRBV28; j_call: TRBJ2-7; d_call: .; cdr3_aa: CASRDAYEQYF; cdr3_nt: TGTGCCAGCAGGGACGCATACGAGCAGTACTTC
clone_size: .; v_call: TRBV7-2; j_call: TRBJ1-4; d_call: TRBD1; cdr3_aa: CASRSTGGGNEKLFF; cdr3_nt: TGTGCCAGCAGATCAACAGGGGGCGGTAATGAAAAACTGTTTTTT